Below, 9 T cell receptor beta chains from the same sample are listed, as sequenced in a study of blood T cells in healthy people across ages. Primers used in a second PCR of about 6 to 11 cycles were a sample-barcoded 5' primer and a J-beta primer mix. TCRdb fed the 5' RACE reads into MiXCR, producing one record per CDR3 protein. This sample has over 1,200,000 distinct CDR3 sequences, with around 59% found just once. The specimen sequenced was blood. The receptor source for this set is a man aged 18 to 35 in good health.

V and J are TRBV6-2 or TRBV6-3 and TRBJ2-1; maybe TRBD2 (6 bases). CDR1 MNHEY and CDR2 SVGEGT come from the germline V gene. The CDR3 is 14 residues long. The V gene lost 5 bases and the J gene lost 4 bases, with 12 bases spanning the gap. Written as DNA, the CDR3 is TGTGCCAGCAGTAGGGCTAGCGAGTACAATGAGCAGTTCTTC. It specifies CASSRASEYNEQFF.

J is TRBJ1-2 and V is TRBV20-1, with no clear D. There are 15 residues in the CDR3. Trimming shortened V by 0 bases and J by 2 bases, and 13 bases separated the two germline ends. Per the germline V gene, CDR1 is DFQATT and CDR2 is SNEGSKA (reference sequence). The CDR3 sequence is CSARDRERTNYGYTF. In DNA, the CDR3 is TGCAGTGCTAGAGATCGGGAGAGGACGAACTATGGCTACACCTTC.

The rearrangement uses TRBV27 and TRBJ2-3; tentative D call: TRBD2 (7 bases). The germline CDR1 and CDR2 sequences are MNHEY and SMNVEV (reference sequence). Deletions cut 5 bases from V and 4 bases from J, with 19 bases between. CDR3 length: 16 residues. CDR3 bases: TGTGCCAGCAGTAGACTCACCTCGGGGGGCGCAGATACGCAGTATTTT. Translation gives CASSRLTSGGADTQYF.

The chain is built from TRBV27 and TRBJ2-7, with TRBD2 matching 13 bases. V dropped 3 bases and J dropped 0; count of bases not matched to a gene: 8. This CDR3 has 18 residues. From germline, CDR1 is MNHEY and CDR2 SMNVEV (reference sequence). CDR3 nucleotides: TGTGCCAGCAGTTTTGGGACTAGCGGGGCTTATCTCTCCTACGAGCAGTACTTC. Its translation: CASSFGTSGAYLSYEQYF.

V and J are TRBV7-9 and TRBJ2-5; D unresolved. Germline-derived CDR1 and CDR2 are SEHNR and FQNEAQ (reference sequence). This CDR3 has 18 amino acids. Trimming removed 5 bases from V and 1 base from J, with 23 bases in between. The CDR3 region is CASSAPPQLIVGQETQYF. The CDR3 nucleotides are TGTGCCAGCAGCGCCCCGCCTCAGCTGATTGTTGGCCAAGAGACCCAGTACTTC.

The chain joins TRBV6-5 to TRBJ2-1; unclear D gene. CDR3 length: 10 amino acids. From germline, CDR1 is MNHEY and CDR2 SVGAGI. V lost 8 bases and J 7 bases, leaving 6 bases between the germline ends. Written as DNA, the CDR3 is TGTGCCAGCGGAAAAAATGAGCAGTTCTTC. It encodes CASGKNEQFF.

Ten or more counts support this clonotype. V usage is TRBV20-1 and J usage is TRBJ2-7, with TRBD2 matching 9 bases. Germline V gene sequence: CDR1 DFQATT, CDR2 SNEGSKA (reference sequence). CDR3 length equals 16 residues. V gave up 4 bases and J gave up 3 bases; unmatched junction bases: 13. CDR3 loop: CSATAPSSGDSYEQYF. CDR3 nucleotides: TGCAGTGCTACCGCTCCTTCTAGCGGGGATAGCTACGAGCAGTACTTC.

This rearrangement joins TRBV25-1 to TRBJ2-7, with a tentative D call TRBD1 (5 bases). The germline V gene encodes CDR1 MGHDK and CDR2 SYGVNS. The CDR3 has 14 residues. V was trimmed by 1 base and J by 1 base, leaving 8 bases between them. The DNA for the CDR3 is TGTGCCAGCAGTGAATGGGGCGGATCCTACGAGCAGTACTTC. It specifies CASSEWGGSYEQYF.

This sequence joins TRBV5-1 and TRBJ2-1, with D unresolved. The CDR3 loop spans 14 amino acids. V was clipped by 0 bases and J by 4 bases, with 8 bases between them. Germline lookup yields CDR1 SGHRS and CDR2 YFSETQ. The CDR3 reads CASSLEHRYNEQFF. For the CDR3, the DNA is TGCGCCAGCAGCTTGGAACACCGTTACAATGAGCAGTTCTTC. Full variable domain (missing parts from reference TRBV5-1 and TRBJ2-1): KAGVTQTPRYLIKTRGQQVTLSCSPISGHRSVSWYQQTPGQGLQFLFEYFSETQRNKGNFPGRFSGRQFSNSRSEMNVSTLELGDSALYLCASSLEHRYNEQFFGPGTRLTVL.